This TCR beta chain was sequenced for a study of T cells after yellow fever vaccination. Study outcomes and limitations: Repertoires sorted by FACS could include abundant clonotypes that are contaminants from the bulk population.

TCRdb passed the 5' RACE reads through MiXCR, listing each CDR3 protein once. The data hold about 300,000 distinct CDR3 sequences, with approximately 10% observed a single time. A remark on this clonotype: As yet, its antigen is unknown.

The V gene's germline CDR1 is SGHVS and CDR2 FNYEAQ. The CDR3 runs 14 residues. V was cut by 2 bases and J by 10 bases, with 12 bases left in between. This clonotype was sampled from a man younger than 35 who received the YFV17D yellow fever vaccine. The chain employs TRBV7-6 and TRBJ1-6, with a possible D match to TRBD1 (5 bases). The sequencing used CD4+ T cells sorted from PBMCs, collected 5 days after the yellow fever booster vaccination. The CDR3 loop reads CASSLSRVKSPLHF. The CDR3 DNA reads TGTGCCAGCAGCTTATCCAGGGTAAAATCACCCCTCCACTTT.